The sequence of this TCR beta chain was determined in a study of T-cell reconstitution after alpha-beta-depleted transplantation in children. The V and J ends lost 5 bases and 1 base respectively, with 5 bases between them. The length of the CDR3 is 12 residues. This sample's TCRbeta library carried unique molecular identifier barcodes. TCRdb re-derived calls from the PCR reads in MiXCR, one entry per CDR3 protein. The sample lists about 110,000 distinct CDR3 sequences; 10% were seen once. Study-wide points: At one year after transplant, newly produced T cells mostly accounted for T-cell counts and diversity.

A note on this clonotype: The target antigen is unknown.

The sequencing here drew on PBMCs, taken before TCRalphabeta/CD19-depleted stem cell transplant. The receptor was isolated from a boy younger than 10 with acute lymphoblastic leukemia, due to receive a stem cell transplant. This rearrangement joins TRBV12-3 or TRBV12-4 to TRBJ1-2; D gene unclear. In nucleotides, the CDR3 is TGTGCCAGCAGTCGATTTAACTATGGCTACACCTTC. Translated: CASSRFNYGYTF.